The 9 T cell receptor beta chains given below trace back to one sample, sequenced in a study of T cell changes during pregnancy in multiple sclerosis. Profiled with immunoSEQ multiplex PCR; TCRdb holds only in-frame clones, not every one. This table holds under 65,000 clones, roughly 93% found once. Sequenced material: CD8+ T cells from peripheral blood mononuclear cells, taken in the second trimester of pregnancy. All receptors derive from a female donor with multiple sclerosis, enrolled in a pregnancy study.

This chain connects TRBV9 to TRBJ2-2; D gene ambiguous. Germline V CDR1 and CDR2: SGDLS, YYNGEE. The CDR3 consists of 14 residues. Trimming cost V 3 bases and J 2 bases, with 8 bases left between them. The DNA for the CDR3 is TGTGCCAGCAGCGCCAAGCCAAACACCGGGGAGCTGTTTTTT. Encoded protein: CASSAKPNTGELFF.

The V and J genes are TRBV7-9 and TRBJ2-7, with 14 bases aligning to TRBD2. After removal of 5 bases from V and 4 bases from J, the junction contained 7 bases not matched to a gene. The V gene's germline CDR1 is SEHNR and CDR2 FQNEAQ (reference sequence). The CDR3 loop spans 16 amino acids. This CDR3 reads CASSPGTSGRGYEQYF. The CDR3 nucleotides are TGTGCCAGCAGCCCCGGGACTAGCGGGAGAGGATACGAGCAGTACTTC. The full variable domain, rest sourced from reference TRBV7-9 and TRBJ2-7, is DTGVSQNPRHKITKRGQNVTFRCDPISEHNRLYWYRQTLGQGPEFLTYFQNEAQLEKSRLLSDRFSAERPKGSFSTLEIQRTEQGDSAMYLCASSPGTSGRGYEQYFGPGTRLTVT.

The chain combines TRBV4-3 with TRBJ1-2; D uncertain. Germline V CDR1 and CDR2: LGHNA, YSLEER. The V and J ends lost 1 base and 8 bases respectively, with 17 bases between them. This CDR3 spans 15 amino acids. Here the CDR3 reads CASSQGGLWSAGYTF. The CDR3 DNA reads TGCGCCAGCAGCCAAGGCGGACTATGGAGTGCCGGCTACACCTTC.

This chain links TRBV6-1 with TRBJ2-7; perhaps TRBD1 as D (5 bases). The V and J ends lost 5 bases and 3 bases respectively, with 14 bases between them. Germline loops: CDR1 MNHNS, CDR2 SASEGT. This CDR3 is built from 14 residues. The CDR3 nucleotides read TGTGCCAGCAGTACAGGCCCAACTCTCTACGAGCAGTACTTC. This codes for CASSTGPTLYEQYF.

In nucleotides, the CDR3 is TGTGCCAGCAGCCCCTCGGGACAGTACTCCTACGAGCAGTACTTC. Translating it yields CASSPSGQYSYEQYF. The V call is TRBV11-2, the J call TRBJ2-7; 7 bases agree with TRBD1. V lost 5 bases and J lost 0; bases outside the gene matches: 7. The germline gives CDR1 SGHAT, CDR2 FQNNGV. This CDR3 region has 15 residues.

This chain uses TRBV4-3 with TRBJ2-2, with no clear D. This CDR3 contains 11 residues. The V end was cut by 3 bases, the J end by 7 bases, with 3 bases between. Per the germline V gene, CDR1 is LGHNA and CDR2 is YSLEER. Here the CDR3 DNA reads TGCGCCAGCAGCCATTACGGGGAGCTGTTTTTT. This sequence encodes CASSHYGELFF.

The chain joins TRBV2 to TRBJ1-4; a weak D match, TRBD1 (5 bases). The CDR3 loop spans 14 amino acids. V lost 2 bases to trimming and J lost 7 bases, with 11 bases between them. Germline CDR1 is SNHLY and CDR2 is FYNNEI. The CDR3 nucleotides read TGTGCCAGCAGTGAAAGGGGCCTGAGTGAAAAACTGTTTTTT. This gives the protein CASSERGLSEKLFF.

This clone was detected once. J is TRBJ2-1 and V is TRBV4-1; 10 bases align to TRBD2. The junction had 8 bases not matched to a gene; V was cut back by 1 base and J by 8 bases. Germline CDR1 reads MGHRA; CDR2 reads YSYEKL. The length of the CDR3 is 16 residues. The CDR3 nucleotides are TGCGCCAGCAGCCAAGGAGCGGGGGGGCGAGGAGATGAGCAGTTCTTC. Translation gives CASSQGAGGRGDEQFF.

This chain joins TRBV7-8 and TRBJ1-2; the match to TRBD1 covers 7 bases. Germline trimming cut 8 bases from V and 2 bases from J; bases unmatched to any gene: 2. The CDR3 is 12 amino acids. Germline V CDR1 and CDR2: SGHVS, FQNEAQ. The chain's CDR3 is CASGDSNYGYTF. CDR3 coding DNA: TGTGCCAGCGGGGACAGCAACTATGGCTACACCTTC.